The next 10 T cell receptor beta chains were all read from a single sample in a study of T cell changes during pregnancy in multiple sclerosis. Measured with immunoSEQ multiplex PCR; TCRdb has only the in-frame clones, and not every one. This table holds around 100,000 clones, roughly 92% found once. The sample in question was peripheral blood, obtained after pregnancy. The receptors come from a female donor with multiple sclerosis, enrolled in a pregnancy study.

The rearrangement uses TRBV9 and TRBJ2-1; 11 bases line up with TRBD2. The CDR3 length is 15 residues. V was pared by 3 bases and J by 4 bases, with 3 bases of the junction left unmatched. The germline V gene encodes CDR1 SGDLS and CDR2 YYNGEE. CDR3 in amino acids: CASSDRTSGYNEQFF. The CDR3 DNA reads TGTGCCAGCAGCGACCGGACTAGCGGGTACAATGAGCAGTTCTTC.

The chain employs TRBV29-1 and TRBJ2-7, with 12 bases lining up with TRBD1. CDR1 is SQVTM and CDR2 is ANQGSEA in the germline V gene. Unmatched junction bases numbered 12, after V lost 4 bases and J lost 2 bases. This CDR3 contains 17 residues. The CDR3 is CSVGYGTGGFFPYEQYF. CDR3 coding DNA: TGCAGCGTTGGGTACGGGACAGGGGGCTTTTTCCCCTACGAGCAGTACTTC.

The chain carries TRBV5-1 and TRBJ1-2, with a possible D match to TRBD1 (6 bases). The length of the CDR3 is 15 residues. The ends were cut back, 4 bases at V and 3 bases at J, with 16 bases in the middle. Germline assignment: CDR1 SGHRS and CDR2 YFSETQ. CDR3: CASSPADSPYYGYTF. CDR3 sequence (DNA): TGCGCCAGCAGCCCCGCGGACAGCCCCTACTATGGCTACACCTTC.

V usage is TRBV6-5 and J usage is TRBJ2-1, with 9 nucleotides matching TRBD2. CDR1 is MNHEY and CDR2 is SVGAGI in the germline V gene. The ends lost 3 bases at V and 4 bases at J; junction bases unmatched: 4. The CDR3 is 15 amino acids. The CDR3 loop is CASSYLAGSYNEQFF. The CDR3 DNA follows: TGTGCCAGCAGTTATCTAGCGGGGAGTTACAATGAGCAGTTCTTC.

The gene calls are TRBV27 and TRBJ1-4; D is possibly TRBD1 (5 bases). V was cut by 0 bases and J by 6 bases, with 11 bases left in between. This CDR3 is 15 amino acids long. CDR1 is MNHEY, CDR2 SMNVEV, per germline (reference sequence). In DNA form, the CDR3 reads TGTGCCAGCAGTTTATCGGGGCTGGGTGATGAAAAACTGTTTTTT. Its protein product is CASSLSGLGDEKLFF. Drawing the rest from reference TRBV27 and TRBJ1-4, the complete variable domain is EAQVTQNPRYLITVTGKKLTVTCSQNMNHEYMSWYRQDPGLGLRQIYYSMNVEVTDKGDVPEGYKVSRKEKRNFPLILESPSPNQTSLYFCASSLSGLGDEKLFFGSGTQLSVL.

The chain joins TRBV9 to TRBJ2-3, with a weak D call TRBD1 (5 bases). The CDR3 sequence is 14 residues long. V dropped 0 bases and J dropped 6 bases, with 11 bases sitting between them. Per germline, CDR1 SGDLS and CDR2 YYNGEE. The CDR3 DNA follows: TGTGCCAGCAGCGTAGTGGCGCAGGGCGATACGCAGTATTTT. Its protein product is CASSVVAQGDTQYF.

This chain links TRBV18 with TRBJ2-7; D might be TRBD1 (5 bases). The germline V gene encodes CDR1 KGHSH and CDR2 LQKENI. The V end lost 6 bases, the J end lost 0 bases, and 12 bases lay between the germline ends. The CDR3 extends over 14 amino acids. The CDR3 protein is CASSRETDSYEQYF. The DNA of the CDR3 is TGTGCCAGCTCGAGAGAGACAGACTCCTACGAGCAGTACTTC.

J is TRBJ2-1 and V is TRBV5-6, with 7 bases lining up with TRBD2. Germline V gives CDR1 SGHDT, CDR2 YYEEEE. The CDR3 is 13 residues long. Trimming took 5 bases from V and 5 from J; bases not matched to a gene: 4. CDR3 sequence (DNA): TGTGCCAGCAGTTTTGGGACTAACAATGAGCAGTTCTTC. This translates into CASSFGTNNEQFF.

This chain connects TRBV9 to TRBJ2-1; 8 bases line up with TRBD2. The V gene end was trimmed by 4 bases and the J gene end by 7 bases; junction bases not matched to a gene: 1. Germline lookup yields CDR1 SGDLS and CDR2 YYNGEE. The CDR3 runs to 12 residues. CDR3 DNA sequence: TGTGCCAGCAGCCCTAGCGGGAATGAGCAGTTCTTC. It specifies CASSPSGNEQFF.

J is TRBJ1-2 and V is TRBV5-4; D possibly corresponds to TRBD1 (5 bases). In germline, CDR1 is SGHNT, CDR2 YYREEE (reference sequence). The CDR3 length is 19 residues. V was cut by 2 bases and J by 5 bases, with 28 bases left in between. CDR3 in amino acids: CASSLTIRGEGSKQYGYTF. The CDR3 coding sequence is TGTGCCAGCAGCTTAACGATCCGGGGGGAGGGAAGCAAGCAGTATGGCTACACCTTC.